This TCR beta chain was sequenced for a study of low-dose radiotherapy and immunotherapy resistance in tumors. Study-wide context: In Cohort 2, 1 Gy per fraction was delivered every two weeks, for a total of 13 Gy over 26 weeks. Once cycle 1 day 1 began, patients took oral aspirin 300 mg daily for four cycles.

Germline lookup yields CDR1 SQVTM and CDR2 ANQGSEA. This CDR3 has 13 amino acids. Germline trimming cut 3 bases from V and 2 bases from J; bases unmatched to any gene: 4. Both TCRalpha and TCRbeta chains were reverse transcribed with V-gene-specific primers. Using a constant-region primer together with a V-primer adapter, TCRs were subjected to roughly 20 PCR cycles of amplification. TCRdb redid the calling of the reads with MiXCR, one entry per CDR3 protein. This sample has over 70,000 distinct CDR3 sequences; around a third occur once, and the top ten carry around 10%. This clonotype showed up many times. Time point indicated: before trial treatment.

Specimen: PBMCs, collected before treatment. This chain joins TRBV29-1 and TRBJ2-7; TRBD1 agrees at 7 bases. The TCR was taken from a female donor with ovarian cancer. CDR3 amino acids: CSVEDRPPYEQYF. The CDR3 DNA follows: TGCAGCGTTGAGGACAGGCCCCCCTACGAGCAGTACTTC.